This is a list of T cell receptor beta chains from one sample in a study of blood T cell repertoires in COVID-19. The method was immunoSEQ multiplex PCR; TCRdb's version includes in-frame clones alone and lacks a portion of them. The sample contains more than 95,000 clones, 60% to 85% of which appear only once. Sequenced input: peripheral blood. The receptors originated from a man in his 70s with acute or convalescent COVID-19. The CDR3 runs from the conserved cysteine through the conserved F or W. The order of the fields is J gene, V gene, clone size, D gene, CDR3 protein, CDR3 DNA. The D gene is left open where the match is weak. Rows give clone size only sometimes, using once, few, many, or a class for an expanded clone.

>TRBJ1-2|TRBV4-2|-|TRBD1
CASSHGQGEGGYTF
TGTGCCAGCAGCCACGGACAGGGGGAAGGGGGCTACACCTTC
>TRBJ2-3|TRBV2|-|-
CASRTIAGTDTQYF
TGTGCCAGCAGAACTATAGCCGGCACAGATACGCAGTATTTT
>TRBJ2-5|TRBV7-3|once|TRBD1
CASSRTGVPQETQYF
TGTGCCAGCAGCCGGACAGGAGTCCCCCAAGAGACCCAGTACTTC
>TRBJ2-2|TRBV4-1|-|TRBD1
CASSLDRGYETNTGELFF
TGCGCCAGCAGCCTAGACAGGGGCTACGAAACGAACACCGGGGAGCTGTTTTTT
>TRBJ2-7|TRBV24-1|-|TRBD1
CATSQGAGSYEQYF
TGTGCCACCAGCCAGGGGGCCGGTTCCTACGAGCAGTACTTC
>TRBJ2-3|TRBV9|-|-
CASSPRPISTDTQYF
TGTGCCAGCAGCCCCAGGCCCATTAGCACAGATACGCAGTATTTT
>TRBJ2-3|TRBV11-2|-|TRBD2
CASTGLAGVRSTDTQYF
TGTGCCAGCACGGGACTAGCGGGAGTCCGGAGCACAGATACGCAGTATTTT
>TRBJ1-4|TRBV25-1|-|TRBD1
CASRTGGAREKLFF
TGTGCCAGCAGGACAGGGGGCGCGCGGGAAAAACTGTTTTTT
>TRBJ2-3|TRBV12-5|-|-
CASGLTPGTDTQYF
TGTGCTAGTGGTTTGACCCCCGGGACAGATACGCAGTATTTT
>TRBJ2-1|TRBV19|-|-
CASSMGRREGAYNEQFF
TGTGCCAGTAGTATGGGGAGGCGGGAAGGGGCCTACAATGAGCAGTTCTTC
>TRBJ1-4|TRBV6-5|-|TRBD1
CASRKGQGNEKLFF
TGTGCCAGCAGAAAGGGACAGGGTAATGAAAAACTGTTTTTT
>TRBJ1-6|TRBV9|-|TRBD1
CASSPKGASYNSPLHF
TGTGCCAGCAGCCCCAAGGGGGCTTCCTATAATTCACCCCTCCACTTT
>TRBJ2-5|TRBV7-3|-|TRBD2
CASSLSGRAPETQYF
TGTGCCAGCAGCTTAAGCGGGAGGGCCCCAGAGACCCAGTACTTC
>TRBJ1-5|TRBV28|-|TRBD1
CASTLGTGIGQPQHF
TGTGCCAGCACCCTAGGGACAGGGATAGGTCAGCCCCAGCATTTT
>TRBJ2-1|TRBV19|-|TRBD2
CASSIGAGALVVEQFF
TGTGCCAGTAGTATTGGGGCGGGAGCGCTTGTTGTTGAGCAGTTCTTC
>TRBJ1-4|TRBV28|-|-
CASGRGGVANEKLFF
TGTGCCAGCGGGCGAGGGGGGGTTGCTAATGAAAAACTGTTTTTT
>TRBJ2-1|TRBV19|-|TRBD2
CASSISGGDYNEQFF
TGTGCCAGTAGTATATCCGGGGGGGACTACAATGAGCAGTTCTTC
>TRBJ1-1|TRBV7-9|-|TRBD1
CASSLGDREYTEAFF
TGTGCCAGCAGCTTGGGGGACAGGGAGTACACTGAAGCTTTCTTT
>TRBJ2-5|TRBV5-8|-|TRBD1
CASSLGRQGDYQETQYF
TGTGCCAGCAGCTTAGGAAGACAGGGTGATTATCAAGAGACCCAGTACTTC
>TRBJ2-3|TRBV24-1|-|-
CATSDPLRADTQYF
TGTGCCACCAGTGATCCCCTCAGGGCAGATACGCAGTATTTT
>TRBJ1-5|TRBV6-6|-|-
CASSVSGNQPQHF
TGTGCCAGCAGCGTCTCGGGCAATCAGCCCCAGCATTTT
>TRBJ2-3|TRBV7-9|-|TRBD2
CASPGEGRTNTQYF
TGTGCCAGTCCCGGGGAGGGACGCACTAATACGCAGTATTTT
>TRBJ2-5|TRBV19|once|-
CASSPPRGETQYF
TGTGCCAGTAGCCCCCCCCGAGGAGAGACCCAGTACTTC
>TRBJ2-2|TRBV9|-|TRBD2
CASSVDPSGSAGELFF
TGTGCCAGCAGCGTTGATCCTAGCGGGAGCGCCGGGGAGCTGTTTTTT
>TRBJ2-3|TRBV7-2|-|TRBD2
CASTPLAGGYTDTQYF
TGTGCCAGCACCCCATTAGCGGGGGGGTACACAGATACGCAGTATTTT
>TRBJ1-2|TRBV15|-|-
CATARGNDYGYTF
TGTGCCACGGCTAGGGGAAACGACTATGGCTACACCTTC
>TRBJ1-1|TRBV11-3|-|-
CASSLRAENTEAFF
TGTGCCAGCAGCTTGCGAGCTGAGAACACTGAAGCTTTCTTT
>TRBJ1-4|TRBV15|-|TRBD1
CATSSRDRGATEKLFF
TGTGCCACCAGCAGTAGGGACAGGGGGGCAACTGAAAAACTGTTTTTT
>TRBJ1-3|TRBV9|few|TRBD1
CASSVSGGANGNTIYF
TGTGCCAGCAGCGTATCAGGGGGCGCGAATGGAAACACCATATATTTT
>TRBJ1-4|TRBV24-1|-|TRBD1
CATSGGQGADEKLFF
TGTGCCACCAGTGGGGGACAGGGGGCAGATGAAAAACTGTTTTTT
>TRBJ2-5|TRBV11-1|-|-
CASSLGEETQYF
TGTGCCAGCAGCTTAGGAGAAGAGACCCAGTACTTC
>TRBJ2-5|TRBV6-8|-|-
CASRARTLYQETQYF
TGTGCCAGCAGAGCACGGACACTCTACCAAGAGACCCAGTACTTC
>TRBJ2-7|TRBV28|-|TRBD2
CASSVSSGNYEQYF
TGTGCCAGCAGTGTCTCTAGCGGGAACTACGAGCAGTACTTC
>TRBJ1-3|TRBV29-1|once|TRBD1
CSVASGTASGNTIYF
TGCAGCGTTGCGTCCGGGACAGCCTCTGGAAACACCATATATTTT
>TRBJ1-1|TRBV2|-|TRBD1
CASSYQGQGGTEAFF
TGTGCCAGCTCCTACCAGGGACAGGGGGGCACTGAAGCTTTCTTT
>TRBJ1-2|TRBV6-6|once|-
CASSQTSGRAYGYTF
TGTGCCAGCAGCCAAACATCAGGGAGGGCCTATGGCTACACCTTC
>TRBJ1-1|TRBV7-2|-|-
CASTRPIRDTEAFF
TGTGCCAGCACCCGGCCGATCAGGGACACTGAAGCTTTCTTT
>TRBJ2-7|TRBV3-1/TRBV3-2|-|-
CASSQAGRGEQYF
TGTGCCAGCAGCCAAGCTGGGAGAGGAGAGCAGTACTTC
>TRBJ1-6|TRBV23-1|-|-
CARSLYRSPLHF
TGCGCCAGAAGCCTATATCGTTCACCCCTCCACTTT
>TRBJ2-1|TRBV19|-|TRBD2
CASNPTWGGNEQFF
TGTGCCAGTAATCCCACCTGGGGAGGGAATGAGCAGTTCTTC
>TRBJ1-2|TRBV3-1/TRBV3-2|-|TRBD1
CASHPRQGAFDGYTF
TGTGCCAGCCACCCCCGGCAGGGGGCTTTCGATGGCTACACCTTC
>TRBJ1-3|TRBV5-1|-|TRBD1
CASSLVPGGENTIYF
TGCGCCAGCAGCTTGGTGCCAGGGGGCGAAAACACCATATATTTT
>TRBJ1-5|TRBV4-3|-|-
CASSQEESEPQHF
TGCGCCAGCAGCCAAGAGGAGTCCGAGCCCCAGCATTTT
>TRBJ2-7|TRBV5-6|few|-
CASSLAGAQRSYEQYF
TGTGCCAGCAGCTTGGCCGGTGCTCAACGCTCCTACGAGCAGTACTTC
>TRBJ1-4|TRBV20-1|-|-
CSARSSRAGFF
TGCAGTGCTAGAAGCTCCCGCGCAGGGTTTTTT
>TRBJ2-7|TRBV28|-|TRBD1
CASRALTGGGAVYEQYF
TGTGCCAGCAGGGCGTTGACAGGGGGTGGGGCGGTCTACGAGCAGTACTTC
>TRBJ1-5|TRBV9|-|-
CASSVHQDVINDQPQHF
TGTGCCAGCAGCGTTCATCAGGATGTCATTAACGATCAGCCCCAGCATTTT
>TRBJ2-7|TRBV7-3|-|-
CASSQGPRGFYEQYF
TGTGCCAGCAGCCAAGGACCCAGGGGTTTCTACGAGCAGTACTTC
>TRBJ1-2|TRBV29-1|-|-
CSVAWAGEMNYGYTF
TGCAGCGTTGCGTGGGCCGGGGAAATGAACTATGGCTACACCTTC
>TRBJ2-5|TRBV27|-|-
CASSLSVADLQETQYF
TGTGCCAGCAGTTTATCCGTAGCGGATCTTCAAGAGACCCAGTACTTC
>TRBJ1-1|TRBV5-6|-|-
CASSLPAGMNTEAFF
TGTGCCAGCAGCTTGCCGGCAGGGATGAACACTGAAGCTTTCTTT
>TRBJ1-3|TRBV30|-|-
CASRRAGVLSGNTIYF
TGTGCCAGCCGTAGGGCCGGGGTCCTCTCTGGAAACACCATATATTTT